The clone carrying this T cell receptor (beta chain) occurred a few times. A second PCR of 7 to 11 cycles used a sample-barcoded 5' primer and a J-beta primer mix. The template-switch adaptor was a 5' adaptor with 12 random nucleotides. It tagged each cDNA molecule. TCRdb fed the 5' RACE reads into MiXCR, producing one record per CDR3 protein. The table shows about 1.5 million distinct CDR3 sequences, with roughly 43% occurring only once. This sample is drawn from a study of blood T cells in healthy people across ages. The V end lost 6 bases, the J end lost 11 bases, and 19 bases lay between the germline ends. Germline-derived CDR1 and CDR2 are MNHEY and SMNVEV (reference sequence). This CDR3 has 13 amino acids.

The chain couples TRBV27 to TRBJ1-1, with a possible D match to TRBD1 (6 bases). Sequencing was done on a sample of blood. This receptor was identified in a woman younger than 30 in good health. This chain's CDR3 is CASSIPGTSYAFF. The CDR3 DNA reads TGTGCCAGCAGCATCCCCGGGACAAGTTACGCTTTCTTT.